These 8 T cell receptor beta chains were sequenced from one sample in a study of chemoradiotherapy in HPV16-positive cancers. Assay: immunoSEQ multiplex PCR; the TCRdb copy retains only in-frame clones and omits some. The table lists more than 20,000 clones, about 88% of them singletons. Sequenced here: blood, sampled from a patient who underwent chemoradiotherapy. Receptor source: a human donor with HPV-associated anogenital cancer.

This clone was recorded a few times. The chain uses TRBV7-6 and TRBJ2-3; possible D gene TRBD1, 5 bases. The ends were cut back, 1 base at V and 10 bases at J, with 12 bases in the middle. The CDR3 runs 13 residues. Germline loops: CDR1 SGHVS, CDR2 FNYEAQ. The CDR3 loop reads CASSLGGVEPQYF. The CDR3 DNA reads TGTGCCAGCAGCTTAGGGGGCGTGGAGCCGCAGTATTTT. Variable domain in full (rest from reference TRBV7-6 and TRBJ2-3): GAGVSQSPRYKVTKRGQDVALRCDPISGHVSLYWYRQALGQGPEFLTYFNYEAQQDKSGLPNDRFSAERPEGSISTLTIQRTEQRDSAMYRCASSLGGVEPQYFGPGTRLTVL.

The chain employs TRBV9 and TRBJ2-7; the D gene is possibly TRBD1 (7 bases). The V and J ends lost 0 bases and 6 bases respectively, with 16 bases between them. Germline CDR1 SGDLS, CDR2 YYNGEE. This CDR3 spans 15 amino acids. The CDR3 nucleotides read TGTGCCAGCAGCGTAGCTACGAGGCAGGGGGGCGAGCAGTACTTC. Protein product: CASSVATRQGGEQYF.

The count of this clone is one. The chain couples TRBV29-1 to TRBJ2-7, with 7 bases that match TRBD1. V shed 5 bases, J shed 1 base, and the junction held 2 bases outside the gene matches. Germline assignment: CDR1 SQVTM and CDR2 ANQGSEA. The CDR3 covers 12 residues. As DNA, the CDR3 is TGCAGCGTTAGGGACAGTTCCTACGAGCAGTACTTC. It yields the protein CSVRDSSYEQYF.

The chain carries TRBV5-4 and TRBJ1-3; a weak D match, TRBD1 (5 bases). The CDR3 runs to 14 residues. Germline assignment: CDR1 SGHNT and CDR2 YYREEE (reference sequence). V lost 4 bases and J 6 bases, leaving 14 bases between the germline ends. The CDR3 bases are TGTGCCAGCAGCGCGGCGGGGGTAATAAACACCATATATTTT. Residues: CASSAAGVINTIYF.

The chain has TRBV2 and TRBJ1-2; TRBD1 agrees at 7 bases. The CDR3 is 15 residues long. Germline values: CDR1 SNHLY, CDR2 FYNNEI. The V segment lost 3 bases and the J segment 3 bases; nucleotides outside the gene matches: 7. CDR3 sequence (DNA): TGTGCCAGCAGTGATGTGGGGGGGACAGACTATGGCTACACCTTC. Translation gives CASSDVGGTDYGYTF.

V gene TRBV7-2 combines with J gene TRBJ2-7; TRBD2 aligns across 9 bases. Germline V gene lookup returns CDR1 SGHTA and CDR2 FQGNSA. The CDR3 has 14 amino acids. J was trimmed by 2 bases and V by 5 bases; bases with no gene match: 4. The CDR3 is CASSETSGPYEQYF. CDR3 nucleotides: TGTGCCAGCAGCGAGACTAGCGGCCCCTACGAGCAGTACTTC.

The chain has TRBV2 and TRBJ1-3; TRBD1 matches at 7 bases. J lost 4 bases, V lost 1 base, and 4 bases had no gene match. Germline-derived CDR1 and CDR2 are SNHLY and FYNNEI. This CDR3 contains 15 residues. CDR3 region: CASSEGRTGGNTIYF. In DNA form, the CDR3 reads TGTGCCAGCAGTGAAGGGAGGACAGGCGGAAACACCATATATTTT.

The chain has TRBV11-2 and TRBJ2-7; TRBD1 agrees at 9 bases. This CDR3 has 18 residues. The germline V gene has CDR1 SGHAT and CDR2 FQNNGV. Losses at the gene ends were 1 base for V and 4 bases for J; bases not matched to a gene: 14. This CDR3 reads CASSLGLGTGPIFYEQYF. CDR3 coding DNA: TGTGCCAGCAGCTTAGGCCTAGGGACAGGGCCCATCTTTTACGAGCAGTACTTC.